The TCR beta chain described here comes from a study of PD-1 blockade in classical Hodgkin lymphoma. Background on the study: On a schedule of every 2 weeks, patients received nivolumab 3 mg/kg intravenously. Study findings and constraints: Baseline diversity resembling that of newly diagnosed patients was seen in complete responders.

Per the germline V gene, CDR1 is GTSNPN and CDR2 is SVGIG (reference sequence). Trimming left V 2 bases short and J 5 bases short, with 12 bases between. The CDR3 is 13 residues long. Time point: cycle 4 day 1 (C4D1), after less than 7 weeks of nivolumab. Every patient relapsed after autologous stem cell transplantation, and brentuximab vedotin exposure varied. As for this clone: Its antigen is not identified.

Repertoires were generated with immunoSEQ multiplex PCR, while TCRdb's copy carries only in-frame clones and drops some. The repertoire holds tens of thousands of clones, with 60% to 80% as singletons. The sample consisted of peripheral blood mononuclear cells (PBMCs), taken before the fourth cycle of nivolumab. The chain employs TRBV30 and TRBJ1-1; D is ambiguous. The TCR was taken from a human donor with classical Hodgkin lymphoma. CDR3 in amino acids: CAWSKGTGTEAFF. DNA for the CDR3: TGTGCCTGGAGTAAGGGTACTGGGACTGAAGCTTTCTTT.